Listed here is a single T cell receptor (beta chain). This specimen comes from a study of blood T cell repertoires in COVID-19. For the study at large: Acute-phase and convalescent COVID-19 samples originated in the United States, Italy and Spain. T cells, B-cell-depleted T cells, or PBMCs provided the cDNA or gDNA that served as material.

V gave up 0 bases and J gave up 2 bases, with 13 bases separating them. Germline assignment: CDR1 LGHNT and CDR2 FRNRAP. This CDR3 comprises 17 residues. In the authors' methods: It was from reference gene primer amplification that nucleated cell counts were estimated. The table came from immunoSEQ multiplex PCR; TCRdb's copy has only in-frame clones and leaves some out. D and trimming come from the DNA, and the V and J calls and clone size come from that table. Here the sample spans around 230,000 clones, approximately 82% being singletons. Sequenced sample: peripheral blood. V gene TRBV12-5 combines with J gene TRBJ2-2; possibly TRBD1 for D (6 bases). The sequence was collected from a man between 40 and 49 years old who had recovered from COVID-19. Here the CDR3 DNA reads TGTGCTAGTGGTTTGGTCCAGGGGCCTTCTAACACCGGGGAGCTGTTTTTT. Translating it yields CASGLVQGPSNTGELFF.